What follows are 10 T cell receptor beta chains derived from one specimen sequenced in a study of OX40 agonist ivuxolimab in advanced cancers. Using immunoSEQ multiplex PCR, the repertoire was profiled, and TCRdb retains in-frame clones only, with some absent. The table includes approximately 89,000 clones, approximately 91% detected once. This specimen consisted of CD4+ or CD8+ T cells sorted from blood, obtained in a trial of the OX40 agonist ivuxolimab. The receptor source for this set is an adult with an advanced solid tumor such as melanoma, head and neck, liver or kidney cancer.

The chain recombines TRBV19 with TRBJ2-7, with D perhaps matching TRBD1 (6 bases). The V end lost 5 bases, the J end lost 7 bases, and 21 bases lay between the germline ends. CDR3 length equals 15 residues. The germline gives CDR1 LNHDA, CDR2 SQIVND (reference sequence). The CDR3 DNA reads TGTGCCAGTAGTGCCCGACAGGTCACGACGGGTGAGCAGTACTTC. Amino acids: CASSARQVTTGEQYF.

The J gene is TRBJ2-5, the V gene TRBV9; tentative D call: TRBD2 (6 bases). V lost 4 bases to trimming and J lost 4 bases, with 14 bases between them. The CDR3 is made up of 14 amino acids. From germline, CDR1 is SGDLS and CDR2 YYNGEE. In nucleotides, the CDR3 is TGTGCCAGCAGCCCACTAGCTGGTACAGAGACCCAGTACTTC. It yields the protein CASSPLAGTETQYF.

The chain recombines TRBV29-1 with TRBJ2-7; D is perhaps TRBD1 or TRBD2 (5 bases each). This CDR3 contains 12 residues. Germline V gene sequence: CDR1 SQVTM, CDR2 ANQGSEA. Deletions cut 4 bases from V and 1 base from J, with 8 bases between. CDR3 sequence: CSVGGKSYEQYF. The DNA for the CDR3 is TGCAGCGTTGGGGGGAAGTCCTACGAGCAGTACTTC.

The chain joins TRBV7-2 to TRBJ2-1; 10 bases line up with TRBD2. The CDR3 length is 15 residues. Trimming at V came to 5 bases and at J to 2 bases, leaving 3 bases not matched to a gene. Germline CDR1 and CDR2: SGHTA and FQGNSA. In nucleotides, the CDR3 is TGTGCCAGCAGCATGAGCGGGGGGGCCTACAATGAGCAGTTCTTC. Its translation: CASSMSGGAYNEQFF.

J is TRBJ2-7 and V is TRBV30; tentatively, D is TRBD2 (5 bases). The CDR3 is 11 residues long. Trimming stripped 2 bases from V and 6 bases from J, with 8 bases between. Germline loops: CDR1 GTSNPN, CDR2 SVGIG (reference sequence). The CDR3 DNA reads TGTGCCTGGAGTACGAGGGTCGAGCAGTACTTC. Protein product: CAWSTRVEQYF.

This sequence joins TRBV2 and TRBJ2-3, with 9 bases that match TRBD1. CDR1 and CDR2 (germline): SNHLY, FYNNEI. This CDR3 is built from 13 residues. The V segment lost 7 bases and the J segment 5 bases; nucleotides outside the gene matches: 4. Here the CDR3 DNA reads TGTGCCAGCACCGGACAGGGGAGAGATACGCAGTATTTT. It specifies CASTGQGRDTQYF.

In DNA, the CDR3 is TGCAGTGCTGTTGACGCACAAAGGGGTTTCTTC. This encodes CSAVDAQRGFF. The chain carries TRBV20-1 and TRBJ2-1; possibly TRBD1 for D (5 bases). The germline V gene encodes CDR1 DFQATT and CDR2 SNEGSKA (reference sequence). This CDR3 has 11 amino acids. Trimming took off 5 bases at V and 16 bases at J, with 18 bases between the two ends.

The chain links TRBV6-1 to TRBJ2-2; D not resolved. V was clipped by 1 base and J by 4 bases, with 7 bases between them. The germline gives CDR1 MNHNS, CDR2 SASEGT. CDR3 length: 14 amino acids. In DNA form, the CDR3 reads TGTGCCAGCAGTGAAGGGTTGGGCACCGGGGAGCTGTTTTTT. Translating it yields CASSEGLGTGELFF.

The rearrangement links TRBV6-5 to TRBJ1-2, with D possibly TRBD1 on 6 matching bases. The CDR3 contains 16 residues. V was clipped by 1 base and J by 7 bases, with 19 bases between them. Germline lookup yields CDR1 MNHEY and CDR2 SVGAGI. The CDR3 sequence is CASSYFSRGALRGYTF. The DNA for the CDR3 is TGTGCCAGCAGTTACTTCAGTCGGGGGGCCCTACGTGGCTACACCTTC.

The chain employs TRBV5-6 and TRBJ2-1, with D hard to call. Germline assignment: CDR1 SGHDT and CDR2 YYEEEE. This CDR3 has 16 residues. Trimming took 4 bases from V and 0 from J, leaving 14 bases between them. This chain's CDR3 is CASSPPTPSSYNEQFF. The CDR3 coding sequence is TGTGCCAGCAGCCCTCCGACTCCCAGCTCCTACAATGAGCAGTTCTTC.